This TCR beta chain stems from a study of T cell responses to AZD1222 COVID-19 vaccine. The data were produced by immunoSEQ multiplex PCR, yet TCRdb's version contains in-frame clones alone and is incomplete. The repertoire has some 160,000 clones, 85% to 95% of them found once; the top ten carry over 0.7%. This specimen was peripheral blood, taken on day 0 of AZD1222 vaccination. The TCR originated in an adult in good health.

The chain's CDR3 is CASSWKLEGEQYF. CDR3 bases: TGTGCCAGCAGCTGGAAACTAGAGGGCGAGCAGTACTTC. This rearrangement joins TRBV5-5 to TRBJ2-7; tentatively, D is TRBD2 (5 bases). Trimming removed 3 bases at V and 6 bases at J, with 13 bases between. Germline CDR1 SGHKS, CDR2 YYEKEE (reference sequence). The CDR3 totals 13 residues. The variable domain in full, with the rest retrieved from reference TRBV5-5 and TRBJ2-7, is DAGVTQSPTHLIKTRGQQVTLRCSPISGHKSVSWYQQVLGQGPQFIFQYYEKEERGRGNFPDRFSARQFPNYSSELNVNALLLGDSALYLCASSWKLEGEQYFGPGTRLTVT.